The clone carrying this T cell receptor (beta chain) showed up just a few times. What it recognizes is unknown. TCRdb re-called the 5' RACE reads with MiXCR, one entry per CDR3 protein. In the table there are 200,000 to 300,000 distinct CDR3 sequences, approximately 12% of which are singletons. The CDR3 covers 15 residues. Trimming cost V 4 bases and J 0 bases; bases outside gene matches: 5. In germline, CDR1 is DFQATT, CDR2 SNEGSKA (reference sequence). These data originate in a study of T cells after yellow fever vaccination. Study findings and constraints: The presence of abundant clonotypes contaminating from the bulk population was possible in FACS-sorted repertoires.

The sequence was collected from a man aged 30 to 45 who received the YFV17D yellow fever vaccine. Specimen: CD4+ T cells sorted from PBMCs, collected 45 days after the yellow fever booster vaccination. The gene calls are TRBV20-1 and TRBJ2-7; TRBD2 aligns across 11 bases. CDR3 bases: TGCAGTGCTAACCCCGGGACTAGCGGCTCCTACGAGCAGTACTTC. Translating it yields CSANPGTSGSYEQYF.